Shown below are 8 T cell receptor beta chains from a single sample sequenced in a study of graft-versus-host responses after intestinal transplantation. Data came from immunoSEQ multiplex PCR; TCRdb stores just in-frame clones and leaves some out. Seen here are 85,000 to 90,000 clones, 80% to 85% observed once, and the top ten hold about 17%. Antigens for these TCRs are unknown. The source was unstimulated CD8+ T cells sorted from spleen or lymph node cells, collected before intestinal transplant. The receptor set was obtained from a human donor who received an intestinal transplant.

This clone appeared once. This rearrangement joins TRBV13 to TRBJ2-3; D tentatively reads TRBD1 or TRBD2 (6 bases each). The germline V gene encodes CDR1 PRHDT and CDR2 FYEKMQ (reference sequence). The V and J ends lost 2 bases and 1 base respectively, with 10 bases between them. This CDR3 contains 15 residues. CDR3 region: CASSLPGEGTDTQYF. As DNA, the CDR3 is TGTGCCAGCAGCTTACCAGGGGAGGGCACAGATACGCAGTATTTT.

This clone was seen a few times. The CDR3 sequence is CASSYSAGSSYNEQFF. The DNA for the CDR3 is TGTGCCAGCAGTTACTCGGCGGGGAGCTCCTACAATGAGCAGTTCTTC. J is TRBJ2-1 and V is TRBV6-5; TRBD2 is a possible D gene (6 bases). V lost 0 bases and J lost 0, with 9 bases in between. Looked up from germline, CDR1 is MNHEY and CDR2 is SVGAGI. This CDR3 spans 16 amino acids.

The chain employs TRBV18 and TRBJ2-1, with a possible D match to TRBD1 (7 bases). CDR3 length: 16 residues. Looked up from germline, CDR1 is KGHSH and CDR2 is LQKENI. The ends were cut back, 3 bases at V and 1 base at J, with 13 bases in the middle. The CDR3 bases are TGTGCCAGCTCACCGCGGGACAGTGGTTCCTACAATGAGCAGTTCTTC. As protein: CASSPRDSGSYNEQFF.

The chain joins TRBV19 to TRBJ2-7, with a tentative D call TRBD2 (6 bases). The CDR3 runs to 15 residues. The V and J ends lost 3 bases and 5 bases respectively, with 17 bases between them. The germline V gene has CDR1 LNHDA and CDR2 SQIVND (reference sequence). CDR3 loop: CASSIGRLEVHEQYF. In DNA form, the CDR3 reads TGTGCCAGTAGTATCGGGAGACTAGAGGTCCACGAGCAGTACTTC. Filled out from reference TRBV19 and TRBJ2-7, the complete variable domain reads DGGITQSPKYLFRKEGQNVTLSCEQNLNHDAMYWYRQDPGQGLRLIYYSQIVNDFQKGDIAEGYSVSREKKESFPLTVTSAQKNPTAFYLCASSIGRLEVHEQYFGPGTRLTVT.

In DNA form, the CDR3 reads TGTGCCAGCAGTGAAGGTTTTGGGACAGGGTCCTACAATGAGCAGTTCTTC. It encodes CASSEGFGTGSYNEQFF. V is TRBV2 and J is TRBJ2-1; 9 nucleotides align to TRBD1. With V trimmed by 1 base and J by 1 base, 5 bases remained unmatched. The CDR3 spans 17 residues. The germline V gene has CDR1 SNHLY and CDR2 FYNNEI.

The V and J genes are TRBV2 and TRBJ2-3; 9 nucleotides agree with TRBD2. The CDR3 has 15 residues. V shed 6 bases, J shed 4 bases, and the junction held 8 bases outside the gene matches. In germline, CDR1 is SNHLY, CDR2 FYNNEI. For the CDR3, the DNA is TGTGCCAGCAGCCCTGGGGCGGGGGGGGCAGATACGCAGTATTTT. Its protein product is CASSPGAGGADTQYF.

This clone was counted between two and nine times. This chain connects TRBV6-5 to TRBJ2-7, with TRBD1 matching over 8 bases. Germline CDR1 reads MNHEY; CDR2 reads SVGAGI. The ends lost 5 bases at V and 0 bases at J; junction bases unmatched: 3. There are 14 residues in the CDR3. The CDR3 region is CASSHGQGSYEQYF. Written as DNA, the CDR3 is TGTGCCAGCAGTCACGGACAGGGCTCCTACGAGCAGTACTTC.

The rearrangement joins TRBV12-5 to TRBJ1-6; TRBD1 matches 9 bases. Germline CDR1 and CDR2: LGHNT and FRNRAP. There are 16 residues in the CDR3. Germline trimming cut 1 base from V and 10 bases from J; bases unmatched to any gene: 8. CDR3 in amino acids: CASGLATGGEGSPLHF. CDR3 DNA: TGTGCTAGTGGTTTGGCTACAGGGGGCGAAGGCTCACCCCTCCACTTT.